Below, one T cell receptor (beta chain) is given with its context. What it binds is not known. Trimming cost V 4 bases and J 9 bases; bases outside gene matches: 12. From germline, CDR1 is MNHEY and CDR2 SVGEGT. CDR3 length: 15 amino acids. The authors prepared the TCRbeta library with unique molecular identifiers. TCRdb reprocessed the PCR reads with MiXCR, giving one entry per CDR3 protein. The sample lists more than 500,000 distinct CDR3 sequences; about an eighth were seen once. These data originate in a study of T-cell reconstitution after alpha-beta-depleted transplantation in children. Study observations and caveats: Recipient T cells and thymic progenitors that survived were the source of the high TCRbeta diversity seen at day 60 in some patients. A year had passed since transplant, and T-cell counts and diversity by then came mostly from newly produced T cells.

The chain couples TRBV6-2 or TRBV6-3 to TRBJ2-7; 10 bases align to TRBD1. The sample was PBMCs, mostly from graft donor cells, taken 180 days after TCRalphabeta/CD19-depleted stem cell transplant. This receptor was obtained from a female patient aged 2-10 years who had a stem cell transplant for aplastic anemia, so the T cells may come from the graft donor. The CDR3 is CASSSSGTGAAGQYF. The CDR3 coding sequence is TGTGCCAGCAGTTCATCCGGGACAGGGGCCGCAGGGCAGTACTTC.